These 19 T cell receptor beta chains were all obtained from the same sample, sequenced in a study of T cells after yellow fever vaccination. TCRdb ran MiXCR on the 5' RACE reads and lists one entry per CDR3 protein. There are around 300,000 distinct CDR3 sequences in the sample; 10% to 15% occur only once, and 0.4% to 0.55% lies in the top ten. The sample in question was CD4+ T cells sorted from PBMCs, obtained 45 days after the yellow fever booster vaccination. The receptors originated from a man aged 30-40 years who received the YFV17D yellow fever vaccine.

The chain combines TRBV5-1 with TRBJ1-1; D not resolved. The CDR3 spans 13 residues. The ends were cut back, 0 bases at V and 5 bases at J, with 8 bases in the middle. Germline assignment: CDR1 SGHRS and CDR2 YFSETQ. The CDR3 loop reads CASSLGSGTEAFF. The CDR3 DNA reads TGCGCCAGCAGCTTGGGGTCTGGGACTGAAGCTTTCTTT. Based on the CDR3 plus reference TRBV5-1 and TRBJ1-1, the full variable domain is KAGVTQTPRYLIKTRGQQVTLSCSPISGHRSVSWYQQTPGQGLQFLFEYFSETQRNKGNFPGRFSGRQFSNSRSEMNVSTLELGDSALYLCASSLGSGTEAFFGQGTRLTVV.

This clonotype has ten or more counts. One end of the junction fails to match germline, which may point to a read error. The CDR3 region is CASSPGQGNTEAFF. CDR3 coding DNA: TGCGCCAGCAGCCCCGGACAGGGCAACACTGAAGCTTTCTTT. The chain employs TRBV18 and TRBJ1-1, with TRBD1 matching 8 bases. Germline V CDR1 and CDR2: KGHSH, LQKENI. This CDR3 is built from 14 residues.

V gene TRBV25-1 combines with J gene TRBJ2-5, with 13 bases that match TRBD2. The CDR3 extends over 23 amino acids. CDR1 is MGHDK, CDR2 SYGVNS, per germline. V was clipped by 4 bases and J by 5 bases; unmatched bases: 28. The CDR3 bases are TGTGCCAGCAGTGCGATACTAGCGGGAGGGCCTCGGCGGGGGCTAGGTACGAGGGAGACCCAGTACTTC. It encodes CASSAILAGGPRRGLGTRETQYF.

The chain links TRBV10-3 to TRBJ2-5, with D uncertain. This CDR3 spans 14 amino acids. Germline CDR1 is ENHRY and CDR2 is SYGVKD. V was pared by 6 bases and J by 1 base, with 12 bases between. The CDR3 DNA sequence: TGTGCCATCAGGGTGGGCACAAGCCAAGAGACCCAGTACTTC. It is translated as CAIRVGTSQETQYF.

This chain joins TRBV7-2 and TRBJ2-1, with D perhaps assigned TRBD1 or TRBD2 (5 bases each). CDR3 size: 15 residues. Germline CDR1 and CDR2: SGHTA and FQGNSA. The germline V and J ends were trimmed by 5 bases and 5 bases, with 16 bases remaining between them. CDR3 residues: CASSPLGTANNEQFF. The DNA of the CDR3 is TGTGCCAGCAGCCCCCTCGGGACGGCTAACAATGAGCAGTTCTTC. Complete variable domain (other parts from reference TRBV7-2 and TRBJ2-1): GAGVSQSPSNKVTEKGKDVELRCDPISGHTALYWYRQSLGQGLEFLIYFQGNSAPDKSGLPSDRFSAERTGGSVSTLTIQRTQQEDSAVYLCASSPLGTANNEQFFGPGTRLTVL.

The rearrangement joins TRBV20-1 to TRBJ1-1; D is undetermined. CDR1 and CDR2 (germline): DFQATT, SNEGSKA (reference sequence). V was shortened by 0 bases and J by 1 base, with 9 bases between the two germline ends. This CDR3 spans 14 amino acids. Here the CDR3 DNA reads TGCAGTGCTAGAGAACAGTCATCGAACACTGAAGCTTTCTTT. This gives the protein CSAREQSSNTEAFF.

This clonotype was seen a few times. The chain has TRBV2 and TRBJ2-5; tentatively, D is TRBD2 (6 bases). Germline CDR1 and CDR2: SNHLY and FYNNEI. V lost 7 bases and J lost 3, with 9 bases in between. This CDR3 is built from 12 residues. The CDR3 coding sequence is TGTGCCAGCACCGGCGGGGAAGAGACCCAGTACTTC. Protein: CASTGGEETQYF.

Written as DNA, the CDR3 is TGTGCCAGCAGTTCCCAGGGACAGGGCAACGAGCAGTACTTC. Encoded protein: CASSSQGQGNEQYF. J is TRBJ2-7 and V is TRBV6-5, with TRBD1 matching over 9 bases. With V trimmed by 4 bases and J by 5 bases, 6 bases remained unmatched. Germline V CDR1 and CDR2: MNHEY, SVGAGI. The CDR3 sequence is 14 residues long.

The rearrangement joins TRBV5-6 to TRBJ2-1, with 7 nucleotides matching TRBD1. Germline CDR1 is SGHDT and CDR2 is YYEEEE. Losses at the gene ends were 0 bases for V and 4 bases for J; bases not matched to a gene: 7. The length of the CDR3 is 16 residues. As DNA, the CDR3 is TGTGCCAGCAGCTTGGTGAGGGGGCTCCGATACAATGAGCAGTTCTTC. This translates into CASSLVRGLRYNEQFF. Based on the CDR3 plus reference TRBV5-6 and TRBJ2-1, the full variable domain is DAGVTQSPTHLIKTRGQQVTLRCSPKSGHDTVSWYQQALGQGPQFIFQYYEEEERQRGNFPDRFSGHQFPNYSSELNVNALLLGDSALYLCASSLVRGLRYNEQFFGPGTRLTVL.

The chain carries TRBV6-2 or TRBV6-3 and TRBJ2-7; tentatively, D is TRBD1 (6 bases). Germline V gene data show CDR1 as MNHEY and CDR2 as SVGEGT. V was shortened by 6 bases and J by 3 bases, with 15 bases between the two germline ends. The CDR3 has 14 residues. The CDR3 bases are TGTGCCAGCAGCACCAATACAGGGCGCTACGAGCAGTACTTC. It codes for CASSTNTGRYEQYF.

V and J are TRBV4-1 and TRBJ2-3; possibly TRBD2 for D (5 bases). Trimming cost V 6 bases and J 5 bases, with 15 bases left between them. Germline CDR1 reads MGHRA; CDR2 reads YSYEKL. There are 14 residues in the CDR3. CDR3 sequence reads: CASSHRLRIDTQYF. The CDR3 DNA reads TGCGCCAGCAGTCATCGACTACGCATAGATACGCAGTATTTT.

This clonotype was seen a few times. V gene TRBV10-3 combines with J gene TRBJ2-1; D is possibly TRBD1 (6 bases). The CDR3 runs to 15 residues. The V end lost 4 bases, the J end lost 0 bases, and 10 bases lay between the germline ends. Germline V gene sequence: CDR1 ENHRY, CDR2 SYGVKD. CDR3 in amino acids: CAISAADSSYNEQFF. CDR3 bases: TGTGCCATCAGTGCCGCGGACAGCTCCTACAATGAGCAGTTCTTC.

J is TRBJ2-3 and V is TRBV7-2, with 9 bases fitting TRBD1. Germline CDR1 is SGHTA and CDR2 is FQGNSA. V lost 1 base to trimming and J lost 14 bases; unmatched junction nucleotides: 10. The CDR3 consists of 14 residues. The CDR3 sequence is CASSLVGRTGVLYF. CDR3 coding DNA: TGTGCCAGCAGCTTAGTGGGGCGGACAGGGGTGCTGTATTTT.

This clonotype was picked up a small number of times. The chain joins TRBV15 to TRBJ1-4; D uncertain. Trimming took off 0 bases at V and 1 base at J, with 3 bases between the two ends. This CDR3 comprises 14 residues. Per the germline V gene, CDR1 is LNHNV and CDR2 is YYDKDF (reference sequence). CDR3 nucleotides: TGTGCCACCAGCAGAGACCGAACTAATGAAAAACTGTTTTTT. This sequence encodes CATSRDRTNEKLFF.

CDR3 sequence: CASSQLRSGELFF. The CDR3 DNA sequence: TGTGCCAGCAGCCAACTCCGGTCCGGGGAGCTGTTTTTT. The V call is TRBV3-1, the J call TRBJ2-2, with D hard to call. In germline, CDR1 is LGHDT, CDR2 YNNKEL (reference sequence). Trimming pared 2 bases from V and 6 bases from J, leaving 7 bases between. CDR3 size: 13 residues.

This clonotype was seen repeatedly, ten times or more. The J gene is TRBJ2-5, the V gene TRBV12-3 or TRBV12-4, with a possible D match to TRBD1 (6 bases). The CDR3 has 15 amino acids. Trimming shortened V by 6 bases and J by 5 bases, and 19 bases separated the two germline ends. The CDR3 loop is CASSRGDGGGETQYF. CDR3 nucleotide sequence: TGTGCCAGCAGCCGTGGCGATGGGGGCGGGGAGACCCAGTACTTC.

The CDR3 nucleotides read TGTGCCAGCAGCGTAGGTACGGTTAAAGAGACCCAGTACTTC. It translates to CASSVGTVKETQYF. V gene TRBV9 combines with J gene TRBJ2-5; D remains unclear. CDR3 size: 14 residues. V was cut by 0 bases and J by 3 bases, with 9 bases left in between. Germline CDR1 is SGDLS and CDR2 is YYNGEE. Filled out from reference TRBV9 and TRBJ2-5, the complete variable domain reads DSGVTQTPKHLITATGQRVTLRCSPRSGDLSVYWYQQSLDQGLQFLIQYYNGEERAKGNILERFSAQQFPDLHSELNLSSLELGDSALYFCASSVGTVKETQYFGPGTRLLVL.

The gene calls are TRBV19 and TRBJ2-1; D is undetermined. The CDR3 is 11 amino acids. V shed 7 bases and J shed 7 bases, with 8 bases lying between them. From germline, CDR1 is LNHDA and CDR2 SQIVND (reference sequence). The CDR3 protein is CASTNLNEQFF. The DNA for the CDR3 is TGTGCCAGTACAAATTTGAATGAGCAGTTCTTC.

The genes are TRBV5-4 and TRBJ2-3, with 10 positions matching TRBD2. The CDR3 consists of 21 residues. CDR1 SGHNT and CDR2 YYREEE come from the germline V gene (reference sequence). With V trimmed by 0 bases and J by 5 bases, 21 bases remained unmatched. Here the CDR3 DNA reads TGTGCCAGCAGCTTGGGAACCGGGGGACTATTAGGACTAGCGGTTAAAGATACGCAGTATTTT. It codes for CASSLGTGGLLGLAVKDTQYF.